Following are 18 T cell receptor beta chains from one sample sequenced in a study of shared clonotypes between healthy human individuals. Sequencing used immunoSEQ multiplex PCR; TCRdb keeps in-frame clones, though not all of them. This sample yields more than 2,000,000 clones, of which over 90% are seen a single time; under 0.45% belongs to the top ten. The sequencing input was naive CD4+ T cells from PBMCs. Documented subset: CD45RA+ positively selected. The source of these receptors is a man younger than 35 in good health. Some clones in this sample may be carry-over from other donors' samples.

The chain employs TRBV10-3 and TRBJ2-7, with 11 bases lining up with TRBD2. With V trimmed by 3 bases and J by 3 bases, 1 base remained unmatched. This CDR3 comprises 14 residues. CDR1 is ENHRY and CDR2 is SYGVKD in the germline V gene. The CDR3 reads CAISEGTSGYEQYF. In DNA, the CDR3 is TGTGCCATCAGTGAAGGGACTAGCGGCTACGAGCAGTACTTC.

This clone was seen only once. The rearrangement joins TRBV7-9 to TRBJ2-1, with D maybe TRBD2 (6 bases). V was trimmed by 0 bases and J by 8 bases, leaving 11 bases between them. Germline CDR1 SEHNR, CDR2 FQNEAQ (reference sequence). CDR3 length: 14 residues. The CDR3 coding sequence is TGTGCCAGCAGCTTAGCGGGAGGAGTGTATGAGCAGTTCTTC. Translated, it gives CASSLAGGVYEQFF.

The rearrangement uses TRBV7-3 and TRBJ2-3, with a weak D call TRBD1 (5 bases). This CDR3 contains 15 residues. Germline values: CDR1 SGHTA, CDR2 FQGTGA. Trimming took 2 bases from V and 4 from J, leaving 13 bases between them. This chain's CDR3 is CASSLQGSGPDTQYF. The CDR3 DNA reads TGTGCCAGCAGCTTACAGGGCTCGGGCCCAGATACGCAGTATTTT.

The chain links TRBV7-3 to TRBJ2-7, with D possibly matching TRBD2 (6 bases). This CDR3 region has 14 residues. Germline assignment: CDR1 SGHTA and CDR2 FQGTGA. With 5 bases removed from V and 3 bases from J, the gap between germline ends came to 14 bases. The CDR3 DNA sequence: TGTGCCAGCAGCCAGACACCCGGGGGCTACGAGCAGTACTTC. Protein sequence: CASSQTPGGYEQYF.

The chain combines TRBV7-2 with TRBJ2-3; tentative D call: TRBD1 (5 bases). Trimming shortened V by 1 base and J by 5 bases, and 16 bases separated the two germline ends. The germline V gene encodes CDR1 SGHTA and CDR2 FQGNSA. The CDR3 totals 16 residues. CDR3 amino acids: CASSLVIVWGGDTQYF. The CDR3, as DNA: TGTGCCAGCAGCTTAGTTATAGTTTGGGGCGGAGATACGCAGTATTTT.

This chain uses TRBV5-1 with TRBJ2-7; 8 bases are a match to TRBD2. This CDR3 has 15 residues. Germline CDR1 SGHRS, CDR2 YFSETQ. J lost 3 bases, V lost 0 bases, and 5 bases had no gene match. The CDR3 loop reads CASSLGGGFHYEQYF. CDR3 DNA: TGCGCCAGCAGCTTGGGCGGGGGGTTTCACTACGAGCAGTACTTC. Based on the CDR3 plus reference TRBV5-1 and TRBJ2-7, the full variable domain is KAGVTQTPRYLIKTRGQQVTLSCSPISGHRSVSWYQQTPGQGLQFLFEYFSETQRNKGNFPGRFSGRQFSNSRSEMNVSTLELGDSALYLCASSLGGGFHYEQYFGPGTRLTVT.

The chain links TRBV5-4 to TRBJ1-2; 10 bases are shared with TRBD1. Germline assignment: CDR1 SGHNT and CDR2 YYREEE (reference sequence). V shed 5 bases, J shed 3 bases, and the junction held 4 bases outside the gene matches. The CDR3 has 14 residues. The CDR3 protein is CASRSGTGDYGYTF. Written as DNA, the CDR3 is TGTGCCAGCAGATCCGGGACAGGGGACTATGGCTACACCTTC.

The chain recombines TRBV6-1 with TRBJ2-5; D might be TRBD2 (7 bases). V was clipped by 6 bases and J by 5 bases, with 13 bases between them. CDR3 length equals 13 residues. The germline gives CDR1 MNHNS, CDR2 SASEGT. CDR3 protein: CASRPGGVETQYF. For the CDR3, the DNA is TGTGCCAGCAGGCCGGGGGGCGTCGAGACCCAGTACTTC.

In its sample, this clone was seen once. The V and J genes are TRBV11-3 and TRBJ2-3; 12 bases fit TRBD2. Germline V gene data show CDR1 as SGHNT and CDR2 as YENEEA. The trim removed 0 bases at V and 11 bases at J, leaving 6 bases unmatched. This CDR3 spans 15 amino acids. CDR3 sequence reads: CASSLDATSGSMQYF. The CDR3 DNA follows: TGTGCCAGCAGCTTAGACGCGACTAGCGGGAGTATGCAGTATTTT.

This clone has only a few counts. The chain combines TRBV18 with TRBJ1-4, with D tentatively TRBD1 (6 bases). The CDR3 contains 12 residues. Germline CDR1 KGHSH, CDR2 LQKENI. Trimming shortened V by 10 bases and J by 12 bases, and 18 bases separated the two germline ends. CDR3 amino acids: CATAALAGELFF. For the CDR3, the DNA is TGTGCCACCGCCGCACTCGCAGGGGAACTGTTTTTT. The full variable domain, its missing parts supplied by reference TRBV18 and TRBJ1-4, is NAGVMQNPRHLVRRRGQEARLRCSPMKGHSHVYWYRQLPEEGLKFMVYLQKENIIDESGMPKERFSAEFPKEGPSILRIQQVVRGDSAAYFCATAALAGELFFGSGTQLSVL.

The chain has TRBV7-2 and TRBJ2-7; D is unresolved. Trimming left V 1 base short and J 2 bases short, with 9 bases between. CDR3 length: 14 residues. The germline CDR1 and CDR2 sequences are SGHTA and FQGNSA. CDR3: CASSLDWQPYEQYF. CDR3 DNA sequence: TGTGCCAGCAGCTTAGATTGGCAGCCCTACGAGCAGTACTTC.

The chain joins TRBV10-3 to TRBJ2-1; 10 positions agree with TRBD2. Trimming removed 7 bases from V and 8 bases from J; junction bases left unmatched: 14. The germline gives CDR1 ENHRY, CDR2 SYGVKD. The CDR3 covers 16 residues. This CDR3 reads CAIKGKEAGTSDEQFF. The CDR3 DNA sequence: TGTGCCATCAAGGGGAAGGAGGCAGGGACTAGCGATGAGCAGTTCTTC.

This chain uses TRBV7-2 with TRBJ2-7; TRBD1 aligns across 7 bases. V trimming: 4 bases; J trimming: 0 bases; junction bases outside the gene matches: 3. The CDR3 runs 14 residues. Germline V gene sequence: CDR1 SGHTA, CDR2 FQGNSA. This chain's CDR3 is CASSSTGFSYEQYF. DNA for the CDR3: TGTGCCAGCAGCTCGACAGGGTTCTCCTACGAGCAGTACTTC.

The CDR3 sequence: CASQQQETQYF. CDR3 bases: TGTGCCAGTCAACAGCAAGAGACCCAGTACTTC. The chain recombines TRBV6-1 with TRBJ2-5; D remains ambiguous. This CDR3 region has 11 residues. Germline CDR1 and CDR2: MNHNS and SASEGT. The germline V and J ends were trimmed by 9 bases and 2 bases, with 7 bases remaining between them.

On this clone itself: The identical CDR3 is also encoded by other nucleotide sequences in the sample. J is TRBJ2-5 and V is TRBV28; D is possibly TRBD2 (5 bases). The CDR3 has 13 residues. Deletions cut 5 bases from V and 5 bases from J, with 12 bases between. The germline CDR1 and CDR2 sequences are MDHEN and SYDVKM. The CDR3 coding sequence is TGTGCCAGCAGTCTAGGAGGTGAGGAGACCCAGTACTTC. Its translation: CASSLGGEETQYF.

This clone appeared a single time. The V and J genes are TRBV30 and TRBJ1-6, with a weak D call TRBD1 (5 bases). The V end was cut by 2 bases, the J end by 7 bases, with 15 bases between. This CDR3 has 15 residues. Germline V gene sequence: CDR1 GTSNPN, CDR2 SVGIG (reference sequence). DNA of the CDR3: TGTGCCTGGAGTCTTTTTGGGGCACGGAATTCACCCCTCCACTTT. It specifies CAWSLFGARNSPLHF.

The chain couples TRBV7-9 to TRBJ2-2; D may be TRBD1 (6 bases). Germline loops: CDR1 SEHNR, CDR2 FQNEAQ (reference sequence). The CDR3 totals 18 residues. Trimming stripped 4 bases from V and 4 bases from J, with 22 bases between. The CDR3 DNA sequence: TGTGCCAGCAGCTCGTACGGTGGACAGCTAACTCCCACCGGGGAGCTGTTTTTT. Protein sequence: CASSSYGGQLTPTGELFF.

This rearrangement joins TRBV5-1 to TRBJ2-2; 8 bases fit TRBD2. CDR3 size: 15 residues. Trimming cost V 0 bases and J 6 bases; bases outside gene matches: 4. Germline CDR1 and CDR2: SGHRS and YFSETQ. The DNA for the CDR3 is TGCGCCAGCAGCTTGGCACGGGAGGGCGCCGGGGAGCTGTTTTTT. It specifies CASSLAREGAGELFF.